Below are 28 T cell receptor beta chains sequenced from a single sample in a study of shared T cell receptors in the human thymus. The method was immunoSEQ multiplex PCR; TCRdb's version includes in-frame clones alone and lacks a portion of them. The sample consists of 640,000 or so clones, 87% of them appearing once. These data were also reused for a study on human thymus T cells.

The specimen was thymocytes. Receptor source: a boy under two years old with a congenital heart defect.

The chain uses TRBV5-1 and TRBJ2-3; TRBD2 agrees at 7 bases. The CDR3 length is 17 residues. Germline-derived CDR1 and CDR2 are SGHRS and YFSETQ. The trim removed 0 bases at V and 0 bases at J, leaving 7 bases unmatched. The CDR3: CASSLAGSSGSTDTQYF. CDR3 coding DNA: TGCGCCAGCAGCTTGGCTGGGTCTAGCGGAAGCACAGATACGCAGTATTTT.

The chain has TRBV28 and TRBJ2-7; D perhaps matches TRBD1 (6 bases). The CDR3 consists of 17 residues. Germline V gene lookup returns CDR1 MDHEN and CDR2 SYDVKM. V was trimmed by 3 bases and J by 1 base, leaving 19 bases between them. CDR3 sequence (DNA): TGTGCCAGCAGTTTCCGTCGCTCGTTGACAGGATCCTACGAGCAGTACTTC. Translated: CASSFRRSLTGSYEQYF. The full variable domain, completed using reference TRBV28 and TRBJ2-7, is DVKVTQSSRYLVKRTGEKVFLECVQDMDHENMFWYRQDPGLGLRLIYFSYDVKMKEKGDIPEGYSVSREKKERFSLILESASTNQTSMYLCASSFRRSLTGSYEQYFGPGTRLTVT.

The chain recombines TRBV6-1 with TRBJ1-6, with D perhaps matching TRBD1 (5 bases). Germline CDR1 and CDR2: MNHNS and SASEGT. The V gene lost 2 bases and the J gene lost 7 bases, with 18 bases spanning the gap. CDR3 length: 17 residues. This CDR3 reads CASSEKGMMAENSPLHF. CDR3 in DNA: TGTGCCAGCAGTGAAAAGGGGATGATGGCAGAAAATTCACCCCTCCACTTT.

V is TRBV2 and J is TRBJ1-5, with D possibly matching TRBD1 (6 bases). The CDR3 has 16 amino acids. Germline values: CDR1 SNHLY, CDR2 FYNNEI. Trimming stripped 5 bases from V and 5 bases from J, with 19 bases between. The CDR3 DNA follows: TGTGCCAGCAGTTCTACAGGGCCGGGGGGGGATCAGCCCCAGCATTTT. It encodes CASSSTGPGGDQPQHF.

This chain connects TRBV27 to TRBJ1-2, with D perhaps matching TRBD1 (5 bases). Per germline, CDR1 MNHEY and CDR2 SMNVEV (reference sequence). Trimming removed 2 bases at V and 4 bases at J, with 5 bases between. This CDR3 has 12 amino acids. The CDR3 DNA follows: TGTGCCAGCAGTTTACAGGGCTATGGCTACACCTTC. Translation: CASSLQGYGYTF.

The CDR3 region has the DNA TGTGCCAGCAGCTTGGCCAGGGTGGAAGAAAAACTGTTTTTT. It encodes CASSLARVEEKLFF. This chain joins TRBV5-6 and TRBJ1-4, with D perhaps TRBD1 (5 bases). The length of the CDR3 is 14 residues. In germline, CDR1 is SGHDT, CDR2 YYEEEE. V was cut by 0 bases and J by 8 bases, with 11 bases left in between.

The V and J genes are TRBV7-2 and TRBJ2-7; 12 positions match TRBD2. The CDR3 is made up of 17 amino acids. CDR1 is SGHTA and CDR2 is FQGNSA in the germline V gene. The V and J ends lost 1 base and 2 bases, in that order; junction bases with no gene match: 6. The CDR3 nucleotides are TGTGCCAGCAGCTTAGGGTACGGACTAGCGGGAACCTACGAGCAGTACTTC. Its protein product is CASSLGYGLAGTYEQYF.

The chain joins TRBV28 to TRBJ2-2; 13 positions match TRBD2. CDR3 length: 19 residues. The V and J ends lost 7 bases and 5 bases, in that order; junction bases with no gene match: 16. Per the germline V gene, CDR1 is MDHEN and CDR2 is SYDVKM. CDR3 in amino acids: CASTPPTGLAGSRTGELFF. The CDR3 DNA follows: TGTGCCAGCACTCCCCCCACGGGACTAGCGGGATCGCGGACCGGGGAGCTGTTTTTT.

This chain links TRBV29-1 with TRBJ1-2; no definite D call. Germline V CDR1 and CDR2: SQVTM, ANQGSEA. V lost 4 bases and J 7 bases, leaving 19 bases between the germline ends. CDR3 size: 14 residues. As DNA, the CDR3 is TGCAGCGTTGGTCCTGGGCCATCCTTGGGTGGCTACACCTTC. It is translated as CSVGPGPSLGGYTF.

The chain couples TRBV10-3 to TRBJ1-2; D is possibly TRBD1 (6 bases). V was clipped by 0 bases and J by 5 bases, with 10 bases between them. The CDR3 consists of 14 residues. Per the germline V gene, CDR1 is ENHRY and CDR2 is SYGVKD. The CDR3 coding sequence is TGTGCCATCAGTGAGTCGCACAGGGAGTATGGCTACACCTTC. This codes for CAISESHREYGYTF.

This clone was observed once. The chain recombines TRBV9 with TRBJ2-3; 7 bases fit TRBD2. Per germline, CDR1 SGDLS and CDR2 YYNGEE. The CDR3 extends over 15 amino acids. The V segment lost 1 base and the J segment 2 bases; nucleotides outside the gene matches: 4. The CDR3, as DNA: TGTGCCAGCAGCGTATGCGGGAGAGACACAGATACGCAGTATTTT. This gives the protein CASSVCGRDTDTQYF. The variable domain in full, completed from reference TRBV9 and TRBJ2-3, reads DSGVTQTPKHLITATGQRVTLRCSPRSGDLSVYWYQQSLDQGLQFLIQYYNGEERAKGNILERFSAQQFPDLHSELNLSSLELGDSALYFCASSVCGRDTDTQYFGPGTRLTVL.

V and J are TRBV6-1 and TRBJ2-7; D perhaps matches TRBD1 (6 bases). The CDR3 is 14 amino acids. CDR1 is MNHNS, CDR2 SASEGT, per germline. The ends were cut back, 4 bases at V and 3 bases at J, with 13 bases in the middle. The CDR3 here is CASSGQDRYYEQYF. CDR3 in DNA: TGTGCCAGCAGTGGGCAGGACAGATACTACGAGCAGTACTTC.

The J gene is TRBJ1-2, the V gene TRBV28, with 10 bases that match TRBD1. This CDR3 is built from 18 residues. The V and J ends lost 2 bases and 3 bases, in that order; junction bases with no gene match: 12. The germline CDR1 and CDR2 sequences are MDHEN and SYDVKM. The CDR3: CASSLRGRGTGEYYGYTF. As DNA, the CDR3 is TGTGCCAGCAGTTTAAGGGGACGGGGGACAGGGGAGTACTATGGCTACACCTTC.

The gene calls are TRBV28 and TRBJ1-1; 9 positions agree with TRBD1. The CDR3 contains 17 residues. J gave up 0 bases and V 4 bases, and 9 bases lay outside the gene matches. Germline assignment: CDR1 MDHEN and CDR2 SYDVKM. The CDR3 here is CASSCGQGQDMNTEAFF. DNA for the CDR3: TGTGCCAGCAGTTGCGGACAGGGGCAAGACATGAACACTGAAGCTTTCTTT.

The CDR3, as DNA: TGTGCCAGCAGCTTGCGGCTAGCGGGAGGCGAGCAGTACTTC. It yields the protein CASSLRLAGGEQYF. The chain joins TRBV5-6 to TRBJ2-7, with 11 positions matching TRBD2. Per germline, CDR1 SGHDT and CDR2 YYEEEE. J was trimmed by 6 bases and V by 1 base; bases with no gene match: 3. The CDR3 contains 14 residues.

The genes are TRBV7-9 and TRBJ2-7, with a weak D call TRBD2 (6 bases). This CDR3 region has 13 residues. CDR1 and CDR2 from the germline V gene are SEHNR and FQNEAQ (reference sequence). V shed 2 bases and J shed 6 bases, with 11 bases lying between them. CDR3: CASSLYGDFEQYF. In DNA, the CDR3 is TGTGCCAGCAGCTTATATGGGGACTTCGAGCAGTACTTC.

CDR3 loop: CASSLDSYWTSGSEQYF. The CDR3 nucleotides read TGCGCCAGCAGCTTGGACTCCTACTGGACTAGCGGGAGCGAGCAGTACTTC. The chain links TRBV5-1 to TRBJ2-7, with 13 bases that match TRBD2. After removal of 0 bases from V and 6 bases from J, the junction contained 9 bases not matched to a gene. CDR3 length: 17 amino acids. Germline CDR1 SGHRS, CDR2 YFSETQ.

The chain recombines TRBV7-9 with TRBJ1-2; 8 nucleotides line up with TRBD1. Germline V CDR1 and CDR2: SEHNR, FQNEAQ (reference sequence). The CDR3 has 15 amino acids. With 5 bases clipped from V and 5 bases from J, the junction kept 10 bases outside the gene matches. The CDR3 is CASSPMDRDWYGYTF. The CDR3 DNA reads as TGTGCCAGCAGCCCCATGGACAGGGATTGGTATGGCTACACCTTC.

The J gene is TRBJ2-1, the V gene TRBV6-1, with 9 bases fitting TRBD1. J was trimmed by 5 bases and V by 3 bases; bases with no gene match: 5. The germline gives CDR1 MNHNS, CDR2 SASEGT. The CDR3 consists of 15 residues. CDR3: CASSEGQGNDNEQFF. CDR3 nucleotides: TGTGCCAGCAGTGAGGGACAGGGTAATGACAATGAGCAGTTCTTC.

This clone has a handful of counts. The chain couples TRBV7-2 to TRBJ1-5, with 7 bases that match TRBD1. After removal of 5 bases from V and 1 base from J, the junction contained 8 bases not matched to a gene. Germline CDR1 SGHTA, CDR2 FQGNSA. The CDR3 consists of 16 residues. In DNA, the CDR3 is TGTGCCAGCAGCCTCGGACAGGATGTGAGCAATCAGCCCCAGCATTTT. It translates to CASSLGQDVSNQPQHF.

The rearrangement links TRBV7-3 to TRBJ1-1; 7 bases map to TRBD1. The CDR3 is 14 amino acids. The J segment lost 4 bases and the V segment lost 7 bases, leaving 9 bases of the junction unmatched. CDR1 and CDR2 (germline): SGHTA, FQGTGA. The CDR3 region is CASTDRARGTEAFF. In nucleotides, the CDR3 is TGTGCCAGCACCGACAGGGCGAGGGGCACTGAAGCTTTCTTT.

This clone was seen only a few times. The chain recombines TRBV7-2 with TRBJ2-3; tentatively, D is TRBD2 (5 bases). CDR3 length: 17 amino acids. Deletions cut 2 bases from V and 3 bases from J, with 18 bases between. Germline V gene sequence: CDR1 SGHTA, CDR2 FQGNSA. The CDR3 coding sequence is TGTGCCAGCAGCTTAACGGCTAGCTTAGGGAGAACAGATACGCAGTATTTT. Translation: CASSLTASLGRTDTQYF.

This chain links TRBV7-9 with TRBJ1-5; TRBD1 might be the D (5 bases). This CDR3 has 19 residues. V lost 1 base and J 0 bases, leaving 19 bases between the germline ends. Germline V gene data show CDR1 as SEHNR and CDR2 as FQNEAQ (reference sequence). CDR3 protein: CASSLELDKGPYSNQPQHF. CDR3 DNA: TGTGCCAGCAGCTTAGAATTGGACAAGGGGCCTTATAGCAATCAGCCCCAGCATTTT. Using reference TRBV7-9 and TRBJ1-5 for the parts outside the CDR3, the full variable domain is DTGVSQNPRHKITKRGQNVTFRCDPISEHNRLYWYRQTLGQGPEFLTYFQNEAQLEKSRLLSDRFSAERPKGSFSTLEIQRTEQGDSAMYLCASSLELDKGPYSNQPQHFGDGTRLSIL.

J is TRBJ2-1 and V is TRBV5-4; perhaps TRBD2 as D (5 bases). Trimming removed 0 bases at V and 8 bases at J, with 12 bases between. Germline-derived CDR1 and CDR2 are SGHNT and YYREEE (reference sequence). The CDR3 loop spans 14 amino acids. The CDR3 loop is CASSLGLAFYEQFF. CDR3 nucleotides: TGTGCCAGCAGCTTGGGGCTAGCCTTCTATGAGCAGTTCTTC. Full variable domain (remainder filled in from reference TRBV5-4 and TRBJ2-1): ETGVTQSPTHLIKTRGQQVTLRCSSQSGHNTVSWYQQALGQGPQFIFQYYREEENGRGNFPPRFSGLQFPNYSSELNVNALELDDSALYLCASSLGLAFYEQFFGPGTRLTVL.

CDR3 sequence reads: CAWLAGVNTEAFF. CDR3 nucleotides: TGTGCCTGGCTCGCGGGGGTAAACACTGAAGCTTTCTTT. This chain uses TRBV30 with TRBJ1-1, with a tentative D call TRBD1 (5 bases). In germline, CDR1 is GTSNPN, CDR2 SVGIG (reference sequence). The V end lost 5 bases, the J end lost 2 bases, and 12 bases lay between the germline ends. This CDR3 has 13 residues.

The CDR3 DNA sequence: TGCGCCAGCAGCCAAGATCCAGCGGGGGGGAACCCACCCACAGATACGCAGTATTTT. It is translated as CASSQDPAGGNPPTDTQYF. V and J are TRBV4-3 and TRBJ2-3; the match to TRBD2 covers 10 bases. Germline V CDR1 and CDR2: LGHNA, YSLEER. The CDR3 consists of 19 residues. V was pared by 0 bases and J by 2 bases, with 11 bases of the junction left unmatched.

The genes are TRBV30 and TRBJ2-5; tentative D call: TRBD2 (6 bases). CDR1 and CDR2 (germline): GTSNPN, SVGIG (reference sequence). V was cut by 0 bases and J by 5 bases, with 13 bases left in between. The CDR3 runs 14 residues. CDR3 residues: CAWSVLRAGETQYF. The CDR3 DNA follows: TGTGCCTGGAGTGTACTTAGGGCGGGGGAGACCCAGTACTTC.

The CDR3 nucleotides read TGTGCCAGCAGCACCCACCCGACTAGCGGAGGGGAGCCCGGGGAGCTGTTTTTT. Translated: CASSTHPTSGGEPGELFF. V is TRBV27 and J is TRBJ2-2; 9 positions agree with TRBD2. The germline V gene has CDR1 MNHEY and CDR2 SMNVEV (reference sequence). V dropped 6 bases and J dropped 6; count of bases not matched to a gene: 17. The CDR3 is 18 residues long.